Each of the 6 T cell receptor beta chains below was sequenced from the same sample in a study of human T cells and chemical hapten exposure listed by TCRdb under 2021. The receptor library was made with RACE. Sequencer: NextSeq 500. TCRdb reprocessing: public reads trimmed at Q25 with fastp, clones called with MiXCR, in-frame beta chains kept. Here each entry gathers all rows of one CDR3 protein and keeps the most common genes and DNA. The sample records 300,000 to 400,000 distinct CDR3 sequences, around 6.9% of which are singletons. The ten most abundant clones make up more than 7% of the sample. The sample's time point, from its label and the paper: patch test 1, 2 weeks after DPC sensitization. Reading the label with the study, this specimen's treatment or condition is: therapeutic diphenylcyclopropenone sensitization with weekly scalp DPC. Sample: whole blood, taken in connection with sensitization to the hapten diphenylcyclopropenone (DPC). Receptors were obtained from a woman aged 18-29 years with alopecia areata. Some clones in this sample may be carry-over from other donors' samples.

This clonotype was counted ten times or more. The J gene is TRBJ2-7, the V gene TRBV7-9, with a weak D call TRBD1 (5 bases). Germline CDR1 SEHNR, CDR2 FQNEAQ (reference sequence). The CDR3 covers 12 residues. Trimming stripped 5 bases from V and 6 bases from J, with 11 bases between. CDR3 amino acids: CASSPLGVEQYF. Written as DNA, the CDR3 is TGTGCCAGCAGCCCATTAGGGGTCGAGCAGTACTTC.

The chain couples TRBV18 to TRBJ2-7, with D tentatively TRBD1 (6 bases). V shed 4 bases and J shed 5 bases, with 12 bases lying between them. The CDR3 consists of 13 residues. From germline, CDR1 is KGHSH and CDR2 LQKENI. CDR3 sequence: CASSQWGRNEQYF. As DNA, the CDR3 is TGTGCCAGCTCACAGTGGGGGCGGAACGAGCAGTACTTC. The full variable domain, rest sourced from reference TRBV18 and TRBJ2-7, is NAGVMQNPRHLVRRRGQEARLRCSPMKGHSHVYWYRQLPEEGLKFMVYLQKENIIDESGMPKERFSAEFPKEGPSILRIQQVVRGDSAAYFCASSQWGRNEQYFGPGTRLTVT.

V gene TRBV4-2 combines with J gene TRBJ2-1, with D perhaps matching TRBD2 (6 bases). Per the germline V gene, CDR1 is LGHNA and CDR2 is YNFKEQ. CDR3 length equals 16 residues. The germline V and J ends were trimmed by 1 base and 2 bases, with 12 bases remaining between them. The CDR3, as DNA: TGTGCCAGCAGCCAAGGGCTGACGGGGGCCTACAATGAGCAGTTCTTC. Protein sequence: CASSQGLTGAYNEQFF.

This chain joins TRBV18 and TRBJ2-7, with D possibly being TRBD2 (5 bases). V was shortened by 3 bases and J by 1 base, with 10 bases between the two germline ends. Germline values: CDR1 KGHSH, CDR2 LQKENI. The CDR3 spans 14 residues. CDR3 in DNA: TGTGCCAGCTCACCGGTCCGGGGTTCCTACGAGCAGTACTTC. Translation gives CASSPVRGSYEQYF.

A few counts support this clonotype. The chain's CDR3 is CASSYRTAMQPQHF. In DNA, the CDR3 is TGTGCCAGCAGTTACCGGACAGCAATGCAGCCCCAGCATTTT. The chain combines TRBV6-2 or TRBV6-3 with TRBJ1-5; TRBD1 is a possible D gene (6 bases). The CDR3 runs to 14 residues. Germline CDR1 MNHEY, CDR2 SVGEGT. V dropped 2 bases and J dropped 7 bases, with 12 bases sitting between them.

J is TRBJ1-2 and V is TRBV21-1; whether TRBD1, the table's D call, matches the DNA was not checked. TRBV21-1 is listed as a pseudogene. The CDR3 extends over 15 amino acids. CDR3 sequence: CASISRTGCSYGYTF. The CDR3 nucleotides read TGTGCCAGCATATCTCGGACAGGGTGTAGCTATGGCTACACCTTC.